This T cell receptor beta chain was sequenced during a study of blood T cell repertoires in COVID-19. Overall study context: The cDNA or gDNA used as material had been derived from T cells, B-cell-depleted T cells, or PBMCs.

Produced via immunoSEQ multiplex PCR; TCRdb's table is partial and in-frame only. The data show about 170,000 clones, 65% to 85% seen once. The origin of this receptor is an elderly woman with active or convalescent COVID-19. Sequencing was carried out using peripheral blood.

CDR3 region: CATSRDSGGNQPQHF. DNA for the CDR3: TGTGCCACCAGCAGAGATTCAGGGGGCAATCAGCCCCAGCATTTT. This chain links TRBV15 with TRBJ1-5; a possible D gene is TRBD1 (6 bases). Germline lookup yields CDR1 LNHNV and CDR2 YYDKDF (reference sequence). Trimming shortened V by 0 bases and J by 2 bases, and 8 bases separated the two germline ends. This CDR3 comprises 15 residues.